These 16 T cell receptor beta chains originate from one sample sequenced in a study of identical twins (dated by TCRdb to the mid-2010s). Library construction relied on 5' RACE. Sequencing was carried out with an Illumina HiSeq 2000. TCRdb redid the processing of the public reads, applying fastp at Q25 and MiXCR, and retained in-frame beta chains. Rows are combined by CDR3 protein, so each entry shows the most common genes and DNA. The sample table contains about 530,000 distinct CDR3 sequences; only one count was recorded for 20% to 25% of them. The top ten constitute 0.4% to 0.6% of the sample. The sample was also linked to a second study, of yellow fever vaccine responses in identical twins.

Input material: CD4+ T cells sorted from blood. The receptors come from a woman in her late teens or twenties in good health.

The chain has TRBV24-1 and TRBJ2-1; 10 bases map to TRBD2. From germline, CDR1 is KGHDR and CDR2 SFDVKD. With 5 bases clipped from V and 4 bases from J, the junction kept 7 bases outside the gene matches. There are 16 residues in the CDR3. The CDR3 here is CATSGRGLADYNEQFF. CDR3 coding DNA: TGTGCCACCAGTGGCCGAGGACTAGCGGATTACAATGAGCAGTTCTTC.

This clonotype was counted only a few times. The rearrangement uses TRBV2 and TRBJ2-3; D tentatively fits TRBD1 or TRBD2 (5 bases each). This CDR3 region has 14 residues. In germline, CDR1 is SNHLY, CDR2 FYNNEI. V shed 5 bases and J shed 1 base, with 10 bases lying between them. The DNA for the CDR3 is TGTGCCAGCAGTACTAGGGACGGCACAGATACGCAGTATTTT. Its translation is CASSTRDGTDTQYF.

The rearrangement joins TRBV29-1 to TRBJ2-5; D gene ambiguous. This CDR3 is built from 13 residues. Trimming shortened V by 4 bases and J by 4 bases, and 13 bases separated the two germline ends. Looked up from germline, CDR1 is SQVTM and CDR2 is ANQGSEA. The CDR3 region has the DNA TGCAGCGTTGCGGATACCCCTAGAGAGACCCAGTACTTC. Residues: CSVADTPRETQYF.

This clonotype came up a few times. The genes are TRBV6-5 and TRBJ2-5, with TRBD1 identical over 7 bases. CDR3 size: 15 residues. CDR1 MNHEY and CDR2 SVGAGI come from the germline V gene. With 0 bases clipped from V and 1 base from J, the junction kept 2 bases outside the gene matches. The CDR3 nucleotides are TGTGCCAGCAGTTACTCGGGACAGTTCCAAGAGACCCAGTACTTC. This codes for CASSYSGQFQETQYF.

This sequence joins TRBV6-4 and TRBJ2-1; possibly TRBD2 for D (5 bases). V was pared by 6 bases and J by 12 bases, with 21 bases between. Germline V gives CDR1 MRHNA, CDR2 SNTAGT. The CDR3 length is 14 residues. This CDR3 is CASSPEPTRSGQFF. The DNA of the CDR3 is TGTGCCAGCAGCCCCGAACCCACTAGGAGTGGGCAGTTCTTC.

This clonotype appeared a single time. The chain carries TRBV7-8 and TRBJ1-1; 7 nucleotides agree with TRBD1. After removal of 4 bases from V and 4 bases from J, the junction contained 9 bases not matched to a gene. The CDR3 is 15 residues long. CDR1 is SGHVS, CDR2 FQNEAQ, per germline. The CDR3 sequence: CASSSAIRGGTEAFF. The CDR3 nucleotides are TGTGCCAGCAGCTCAGCCATCAGGGGGGGCACTGAAGCTTTCTTT.

Worth noting for this clonotype: Germline and junction disagree at one end, which may indicate a read error. This chain connects TRBV2 to TRBJ2-3; 8 positions match TRBD2. CDR3 length: 14 amino acids. Germline V gene sequence: CDR1 SNHLY, CDR2 FYNNEI. The CDR3 nucleotides read TGTGCCAGCAGAGAAGGACTAGCCACAGATACGCAGTATTTT. This gives the protein CASREGLATDTQYF.

The chain employs TRBV21-1 and TRBJ2-2. TRBV21-1 is a pseudogene. The CDR3 has 17 residues. The CDR3 reads CASSKVVRETNTGELFF. The CDR3 DNA is TGTGCCAGCAGCAAAGTAGTAAGGGAAACGAACACCGGGGAGCTGTTTTTT.

The chain employs TRBV5-5 and TRBJ2-1; D not certain. The CDR3 is 14 amino acids. Germline values: CDR1 SGHKS, CDR2 YYEKEE (reference sequence). V lost 3 bases to trimming and J lost 10 bases, with 17 bases between them. The CDR3 sequence: CASSSTSGVGEQFF. The CDR3 DNA is TGTGCCAGCAGCTCTACTTCTGGTGTCGGCGAGCAGTTCTTC.

This clonotype was seen repeatedly, ten times or more. The V call is TRBV20-1, the J call TRBJ2-5; D possibly corresponds to TRBD1 (6 bases). The germline gives CDR1 DFQATT, CDR2 SNEGSKA (reference sequence). The V end was cut by 0 bases, the J end by 2 bases, with 7 bases between. The CDR3 consists of 13 residues. CDR3 in DNA: TGCAGTGCTAGAGAGACAGGACAAGAGACCCAGTACTTC. It is translated as CSARETGQETQYF.

The chain uses TRBV28 and TRBJ2-7; the D call may be TRBD1 or TRBD2 (5 bases each). The CDR3 consists of 16 residues. The germline gives CDR1 MDHEN, CDR2 SYDVKM. Deletions cut 3 bases from V and 1 base from J, with 16 bases between. The CDR3 sequence: CASSFQFTGASYEQYF. DNA of the CDR3: TGTGCCAGCAGTTTTCAATTTACCGGGGCTTCCTACGAGCAGTACTTC.

This rearrangement joins TRBV5-5 to TRBJ2-7; 7 nucleotides match TRBD1. The V and J ends lost 4 bases and 8 bases, in that order; junction bases with no gene match: 12. CDR3 length: 14 residues. Germline V gene data show CDR1 as SGHKS and CDR2 as YYEKEE (reference sequence). CDR3 sequence: CASSVDRIKTKQYF. The CDR3 coding sequence is TGTGCCAGCAGCGTGGACAGGATTAAGACCAAGCAGTACTTC.

The chain is built from TRBV7-6 and TRBJ2-1; the match to TRBD2 covers 15 bases. The CDR3 spans 16 residues. Looked up from germline, CDR1 is SGHVS and CDR2 is FNYEAQ. J was trimmed by 12 bases and V by 5 bases; bases with no gene match: 11. The CDR3 is CASSQGLAGGTLGQFF. The CDR3 coding sequence is TGTGCCAGCAGCCAAGGACTAGCGGGGGGGACCCTTGGGCAGTTCTTC.

J is TRBJ1-5 and V is TRBV10-3; D not certain. The CDR3 totals 15 residues. Germline V CDR1 and CDR2: ENHRY, SYGVKD. Trimming shortened V by 0 bases and J by 0 bases, and 6 bases separated the two germline ends. CDR3 protein: CAISESGFSNQPQHF. In DNA form, the CDR3 reads TGTGCCATCAGTGAGTCGGGATTTAGCAATCAGCCCCAGCATTTT.

This clonotype occurred a few times. The rearrangement uses TRBV12-3 or TRBV12-4 and TRBJ2-5; 9 bases match TRBD2. With 1 base clipped from V and 5 bases from J, the junction kept 5 bases outside the gene matches. The CDR3 has 15 residues. The CDR3 DNA sequence: TGTGCCAGCAGTTTAGGGGGACTAGCTCGGGAGACCCAGTACTTC. Its translation is CASSLGGLARETQYF.

The rearrangement uses TRBV10-3 and TRBJ1-2; weak D call: TRBD1 (5 bases). This CDR3 is 13 amino acids long. The germline V and J ends were trimmed by 8 bases and 8 bases, with 18 bases remaining between them. The germline CDR1 and CDR2 sequences are ENHRY and SYGVKD. As DNA, the CDR3 is TGTGCCATCGGACCCACGGGGGGGTGGGGCTACACCTTC. Translated, it gives CAIGPTGGWGYTF.